This T cell receptor (beta chain) was captured in a study of T cells in Graves' hyperthyroidism and ophthalmopathy. Stable Graves' hyperthyroidism denoted no ophthalmopathy progression over 18 months. Hyperthyroidism had been newly diagnosed in patients aged 18 to 65, and its duration was under 2 months. Exclusion of a patient resulted from uncontrolled infection, other autoimmune disease, pregnancy or lactation. Each 10 ml fresh peripheral blood draw supplied the PBMCs. The CDR3 totals 16 residues. Looked up from germline, CDR1 is MNHEY and CDR2 is SMNVEV (reference sequence). With V trimmed by 10 bases and J by 5 bases, 13 bases remained unmatched. Template material for amplifying TCR beta CDR3 regions consisted of RNA transcripts. Carried out on the TCR CDR3, a first-round RT-PCR used the HTBI primer set. TCRdb re-analysed the multiplex PCR reads in MiXCR, keeping a single row per CDR3 protein. The table has some 510,000 distinct CDR3 sequences, around 20% seen once.

The chain couples TRBV27 to TRBJ2-5, with 13 bases aligning to TRBD2. The source of this sequence is a man between 18 and 29 years old with Graves' hyperthyroidism. Sequenced sample: blood. The CDR3 sequence is CATHPSGLAGLETQYF. In nucleotides, the CDR3 is TGTGCCACCCACCCCTCGGGACTAGCGGGACTCGAGACCCAGTACTTC.